The text below deals with one T cell receptor beta chain. Its antigen remains unidentified. Unmatched junction bases numbered 1, after V lost 6 bases and J lost 4 bases. Per the germline V gene, CDR1 is SGHNT and CDR2 is YENEEA. The CDR3 sequence is 12 residues long. This sample is drawn from a study of beta chain features in type 1 diabetes. About the research overall: Patients looked much like healthy donors when it came to age, gender and cell yields. The study, taken as a whole, reports: Among all four CD4+ subsets, Type 1 diabetes patients had TCRB CDR3s that were moderately but significantly shorter. Among type 1 diabetes patients, VDJ junctions had fewer insertions and more deletions. PCR could preferentially amplify shorter templates, alike in patients and controls.

Expressed TCRB transcripts were sequenced because the isolated RNA had all been reverse transcribed beforehand. The protocol was immunoSEQ multiplex PCR, while the TCRdb copy is restricted to in-frame clones and leaves out a portion. There are more than 300,000 clones in the sample; roughly a tenth occur only once, and around 0.66% lies in the top ten. This sequence originates from a man aged 25 to 40 with type 1 diabetes. The specimen sequenced was central memory CD4+ T cells from blood. The J gene is TRBJ2-3, the V gene TRBV11-3; 7 positions match TRBD1. CDR3 DNA sequence: TGTGCCAGCAGACAGGGGCCAGATACGCAGTATTTT. Protein product: CASRQGPDTQYF.